This TCR beta chain was sequenced for a study of shared clonotypes between healthy human individuals. Per sorted-subset replicate PCR, input was approximately 0.2 ug DNA, representing roughly 29,000 T cell genomes. Profiling relied on immunoSEQ multiplex PCR, and the TCRdb table lists in-frame clones only, not all of them. Of about 1 million clones in the sample, around 78% were seen once. Germline V gene data show CDR1 as LNHDA and CDR2 as SQIVND (reference sequence). The CDR3 contains 15 residues. V lost 10 bases and J lost 0, with 18 bases in between. Sequencing was done on a sample of memory CD4+ T cells from PBMCs. Subset noted: CD45RA-negative fraction. The clonotype was recovered from a man younger than 35 in good health. Some clones in this sample may be carry-over from other donors' samples. The chain couples TRBV19 to TRBJ1-1; D is uncertain. The CDR3 nucleotides read TGTGCCACCACTTTGTACGGGTCCCTGAACACTGAAGCTTTCTTT. Translation gives CATTLYGSLNTEAFF.